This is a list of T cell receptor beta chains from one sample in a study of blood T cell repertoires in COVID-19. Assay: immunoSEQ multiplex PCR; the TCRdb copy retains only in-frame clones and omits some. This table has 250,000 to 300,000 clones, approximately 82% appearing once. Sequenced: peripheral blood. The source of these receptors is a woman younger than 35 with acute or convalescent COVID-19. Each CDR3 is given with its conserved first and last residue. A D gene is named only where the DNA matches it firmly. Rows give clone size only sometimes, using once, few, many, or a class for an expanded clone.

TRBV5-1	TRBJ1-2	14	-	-	TGCGCCAGCAGCTTGGCCGGCCAGGGCGATGGCTACACCTTC	CASSLAGQGDGYTF
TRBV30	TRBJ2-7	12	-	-	TGTGCCTGGAACTTTCCTACCTACGAGCAGTACTTC	CAWNFPTYEQYF
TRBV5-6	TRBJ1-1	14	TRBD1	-	TGTGCCAGCACCCCCGGGACAGCCGAGATGAGGGCTTTCTTT	CASTPGTAEMRAFF
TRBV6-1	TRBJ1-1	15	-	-	TGTGCCAGCAGTGAGTCGACAGACATGAACACTGAAGCTTTCTTT	CASSESTDMNTEAFF
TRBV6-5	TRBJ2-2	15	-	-	TGTGCCAGCCTAAGGACTAACACGAACACCGGGGAGCTGTTTTTT	CASLRTNTNTGELFF
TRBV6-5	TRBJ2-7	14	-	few	TGTGCCAGCAGAAAGACAGGTGACTCCTACGAGCAGTACTTC	CASRKTGDSYEQYF
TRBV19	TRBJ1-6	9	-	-	TGTGCCCCGAGTTCACCCCTCCACTTT	CAPSSPLHF
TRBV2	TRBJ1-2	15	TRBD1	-	TGTGCCAGCAGTGATATCAGGGGGCGCCCCTATGGCTACACCTTC	CASSDIRGRPYGYTF
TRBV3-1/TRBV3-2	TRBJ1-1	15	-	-	TGTGCCAGCAGCCAAGAACCAGATATGAACACTGAAGCTTTCTTT	CASSQEPDMNTEAFF
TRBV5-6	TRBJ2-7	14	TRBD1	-	TGTGCCAGCAGCTTAGTACAGGGGGGCTACGAGCAGTACTTC	CASSLVQGGYEQYF
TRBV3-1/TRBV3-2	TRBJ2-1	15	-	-	TGTGCCAGCAGCCAACGACCTTCAGGCTACAATGAGCAGTTCTTC	CASSQRPSGYNEQFF
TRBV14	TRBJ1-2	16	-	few	TGTGCCAGCAGCCAAGCAAGCGGGGAAGGAAACTATGGCTACACCTTC	CASSQASGEGNYGYTF
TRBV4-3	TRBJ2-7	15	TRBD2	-	TGCGCCAGCAGCCATGGACTAGCGGACATCTACGAGCAGTACTTC	CASSHGLADIYEQYF
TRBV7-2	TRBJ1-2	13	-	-	TGTGCCAGCAGCTATCGGGAGGTGTCTGGCTACACCTTC	CASSYREVSGYTF
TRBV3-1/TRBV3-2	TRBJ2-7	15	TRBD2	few	TGTGCCAGCAGCCAAGGGACTAGCGGGAACTACGAGCAGTACTTC	CASSQGTSGNYEQYF
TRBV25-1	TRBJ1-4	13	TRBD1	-	TGTGCCACGGAGGACAGGGTGGGTGAAAAACTGTTTTTT	CATEDRVGEKLFF
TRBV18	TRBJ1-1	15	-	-	TGTGCCAGCTCACCCGGGGGTTTCATGAACACTGAAGCTTTCTTT	CASSPGGFMNTEAFF
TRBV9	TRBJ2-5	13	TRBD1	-	TGTGCCAGCAGCTGGGGACAGCAAGAGACCCAGTACTTC	CASSWGQQETQYF
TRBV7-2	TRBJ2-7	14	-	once	TGTGCCAGCAGCGCGGGCTCGGGGACCTACGAGCAGTACTTC	CASSAGSGTYEQYF
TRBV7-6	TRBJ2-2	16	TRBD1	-	TGTGCCAGCAGCTTCCCCCCGGGACAGTCCACCGGGGAGCTGTTTTTT	CASSFPPGQSTGELFF
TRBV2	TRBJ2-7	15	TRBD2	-	TGTGCCAGCAGACAAGGACTAGCGGGAGAGGGCGAGCAGTACTTC	CASRQGLAGEGEQYF
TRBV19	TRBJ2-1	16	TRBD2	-	TGTGCCAGTAGTATAATGGGGGGGGAGGCCCCCAATGAGCAGTTCTTC	CASSIMGGEAPNEQFF
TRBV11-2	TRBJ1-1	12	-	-	TGTGCCAGCAGCTTATCGAGCACTGAAGCTTTCTTT	CASSLSSTEAFF
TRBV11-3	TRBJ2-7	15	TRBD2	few	TGTGCCAGCAGTTTACTAGCGGGACCTGCCTACGAGCAGTACTTC	CASSLLAGPAYEQYF
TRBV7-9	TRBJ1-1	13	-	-	TGTGCCAGCAGCTACGGACGGGGGACTGAAGCTTTCTTT	CASSYGRGTEAFF
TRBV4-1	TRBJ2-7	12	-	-	TGCGCCAGCAGCCAAGCAGGGGCCGAGCAGTACTTC	CASSQAGAEQYF
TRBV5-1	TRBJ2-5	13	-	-	TGCGCCAGCAGCTTGTGGCCAGAAGAGACCCAGTACTTC	CASSLWPEETQYF
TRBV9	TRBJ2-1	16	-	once	TGTGCCAGCAGCGTAGGGGTCCCCGATGGGGCTGGGGAGCAGTTCTTC	CASSVGVPDGAGEQFF
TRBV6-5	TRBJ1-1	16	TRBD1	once	TGTGCCAGCAGTTACATGGGCGGACAGGGTAACACTGAAGCTTTCTTT	CASSYMGGQGNTEAFF
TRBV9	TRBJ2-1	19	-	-	TGTGCCAGCAGCGTAGGAGGGGGGGGTAGCGGAAGCTCCTACAATGAGCAGTTCTTC	CASSVGGGGSGSSYNEQFF
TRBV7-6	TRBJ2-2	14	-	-	TGTGCCAGCAGCTTTTTACAGGACACCGGGGAGCTGTTTTTT	CASSFLQDTGELFF
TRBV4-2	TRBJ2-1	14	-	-	TGTGCCAGCAGCCAAGAGGCCAAACAGGGTGAGCAGTTCTTC	CASSQEAKQGEQFF
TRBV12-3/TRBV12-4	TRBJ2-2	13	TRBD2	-	TGTGCCGGGGGGGGACCCAACACCGGGGAGCTGTTTTTT	CAGGGPNTGELFF
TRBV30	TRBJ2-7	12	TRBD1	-	TGTGCCTGGGGACAGGGGCGGTACGAGCAGTACTTC	CAWGQGRYEQYF
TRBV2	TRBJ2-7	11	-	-	TGTGCCAGCAGCTATAACGACGAGCAGTACTTC	CASSYNDEQYF
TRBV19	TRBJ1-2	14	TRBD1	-	TGTGCCAGTAGTCCGGGACAGGGGGCAAGGGGCTACACCTTC	CASSPGQGARGYTF
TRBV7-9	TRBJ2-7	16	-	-	TGTGCCAGCAGCTTTCTTAGCGGAGAGGGTCGGCACGAGCAGTACTTC	CASSFLSGEGRHEQYF
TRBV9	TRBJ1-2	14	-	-	TGTGCCAGCAGCGTAGTAGGGGATAACTATGGCTACACCTTC	CASSVVGDNYGYTF
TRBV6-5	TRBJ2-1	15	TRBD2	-	TGTGCCAGCAGTTGGCTAGCGGGAGAGGGCAATGAGCAGTTCTTC	CASSWLAGEGNEQFF
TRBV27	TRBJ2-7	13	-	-	TGTGCCAGCAGGGGAGCGGACTCCTACGAGCAGTACTTC	CASRGADSYEQYF
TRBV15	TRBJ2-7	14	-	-	TGTGCCACCAGCAGAGAAGGACAGACCTACGAGCAGTACTTC	CATSREGQTYEQYF
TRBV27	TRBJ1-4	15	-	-	TGTGCCAGCAGTTTAACTCCGGGGAGGGTCGAAAAACTGTTTTTT	CASSLTPGRVEKLFF
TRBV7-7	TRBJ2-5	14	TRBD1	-	TGTGCTAGCAGCTTGGGACAGGGTTGGGAGACCCAGTACTTC	CASSLGQGWETQYF
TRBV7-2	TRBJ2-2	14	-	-	TGTGCCAGCAGCGCCCGAGGGGGAACCGGGGAGCTGTTTTTT	CASSARGGTGELFF
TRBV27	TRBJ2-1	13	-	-	TGTGCCAGCAGTTACCTTAGCGGCTATGAGCAGTTCTTC	CASSYLSGYEQFF
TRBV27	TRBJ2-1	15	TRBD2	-	TGTGCCAGCAGGCCCTCTAGCGGGACGTTTCATGAGCAGTTCTTC	CASRPSSGTFHEQFF
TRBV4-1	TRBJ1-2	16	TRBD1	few	TGCGCCAGCAGCCCAGGGGGTGCGGCGCAGACCTATGGCTACACCTTC	CASSPGGAAQTYGYTF
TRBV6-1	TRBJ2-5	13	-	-	TGTGCCAGCAGTGAAGGACTACAAGAGACCCAGTACTTC	CASSEGLQETQYF
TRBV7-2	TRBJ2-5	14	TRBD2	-	TGTGCCAGCAGCTTAAGGCGGGGAGGGGAGACCCAGTACTTC	CASSLRRGGETQYF